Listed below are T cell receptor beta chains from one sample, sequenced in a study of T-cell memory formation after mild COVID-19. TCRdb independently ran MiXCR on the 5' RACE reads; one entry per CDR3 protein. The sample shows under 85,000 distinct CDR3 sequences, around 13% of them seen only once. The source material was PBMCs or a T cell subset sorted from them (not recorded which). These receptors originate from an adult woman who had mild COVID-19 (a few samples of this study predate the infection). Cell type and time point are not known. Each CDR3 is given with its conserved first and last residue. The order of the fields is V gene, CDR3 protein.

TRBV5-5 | CASSLGGRATDEQFF
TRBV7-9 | CASSPGMEQYF
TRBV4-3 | CASSQEGDSSYEQYF
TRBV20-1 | CSASIPYGRLTDTQYF
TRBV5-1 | CASSSGLAEINEQFF
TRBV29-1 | CSGGQVNEQFF
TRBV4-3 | CASSQAGTHRGGDSYEQYF
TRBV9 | CASSAGHLQTHEQYF
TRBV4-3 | CASSQDGGRGGNEQFF
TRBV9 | CASSVFVAGPNSPLHF
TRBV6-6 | CASSYLSDRDFAEQFF
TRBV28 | CASSDGTGSTYGYTF
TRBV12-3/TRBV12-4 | CASSLVDTYEQYF
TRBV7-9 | CASSLNEVGTEAFF
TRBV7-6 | CASSLQGGYADTQYF
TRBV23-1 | CASSQSGTGVCGANVLTF
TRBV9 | CASSVEGSGSPYEQYF
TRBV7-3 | CASSAHRGTGETQYF
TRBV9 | CASSLGSSSYNEQFF
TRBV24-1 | CATSAPAREQFF
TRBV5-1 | CASSLVQGNTEAFF
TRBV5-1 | CASSPSTGLHYEQYF
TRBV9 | CASSVAQAGGPNTGELFF
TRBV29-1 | CSVGGGDSYEQYF